Listed below are T cell receptor beta chains from one sample, sequenced in a study of response to subunit inactivated influenza vaccine. From the RT-PCR reads, TCRdb called clonotypes with MiXCR, one entry per CDR3 protein. The sample carries a few hundred thousand distinct CDR3 sequences, around 9.9% recorded once. The material was PBMCs from blood, obtained around seven weeks after vaccination. Receptors were obtained from a man aged 50-59 years who received an inactivated influenza vaccine. CDR3s include the opening cysteine and the closing phenylalanine or tryptophan. D genes are given only for firm matches. Rows may omit the clone size; those that give it use once, few, many or a size class.

v_call	d_call	clone_size	j_call	cdr3_nt	cdr3_aa
TRBV11-2	NA	many	TRBJ2-1	TGTGCCAGCAGCTTAGCCCTCAATGAGCAGTTCTTC	CASSLALNEQFF
TRBV29-1	TRBD2	many	TRBJ2-7	TGCAGCGTTGAAGGGACTAGCGGGACCTCCTACGAGCAGTACTTC	CSVEGTSGTSYEQYF
TRBV5-1	NA	few	TRBJ1-6	TGCGCCAGCAGCTTGGCCCCTTTGGGGAATTCACCCCTCCACTTT	CASSLAPLGNSPLHF
TRBV19	TRBD2	NA	TRBJ2-1	TGTGCCAGTAGTAACCAAGCGGGAGGTTACAATGAGCAGTTCTTC	CASSNQAGGYNEQFF
TRBV12-3/TRBV12-4	NA	many	TRBJ1-1	TGTGCCAGCAGTTTCCGGCAGAGAGCTTTCTTT	CASSFRQRAFF
TRBV3-1	NA	NA	TRBJ1-1	TGTGCCAGCAGCCAGGACAGTAGACTTGAAGCTTTCTTT	CASSQDSRLEAFF
TRBV2	NA	NA	TRBJ1-5	TGTGCCAGCAGTGGACAGACCAATAGCAATCAGCCCCAGCATTTT	CASSGQTNSNQPQHF
TRBV4-3	TRBD2	NA	TRBJ2-5	TGCGCCAGCAGCCAAGATCCACCAACCGGGACTAGCGGGGGAGAGACCCAGTACTTC	CASSQDPPTGTSGGETQYF
TRBV5-1	TRBD1	NA	TRBJ2-7	TGCGCCAGCAGCTCAGGACAGGGGCGCTCCTACGAGCAGTACTTC	CASSSGQGRSYEQYF
TRBV12-3/TRBV12-4	NA	many	TRBJ2-7	TGTGCCAGCAGTTCCTTCCAGATGAGGGATCAGCAGTACTTC	CASSSFQMRDQQYF
TRBV12-3/TRBV12-4	NA	many	TRBJ2-7	TGTGCCAGCAGTACAACAGCCTCGGGCGAGCAGTACTTC	CASSTTASGEQYF
TRBV20-1	TRBD2	NA	TRBJ2-3	TGCAGTGCTCGGGGGCTGGGGCTCATTTCTAGCGGGACCGGAGATACGCAGTATTTT	CSARGLGLISSGTGDTQYF
TRBV4-2	TRBD2	NA	TRBJ2-1	TGTGCCAGCAGCCAAGAGGGACTAGCGGGAGTAAGGGGTGAGCAGTTCTTC	CASSQEGLAGVRGEQFF
TRBV29-1	TRBD1	NA	TRBJ2-5	TGCAGCGTTGTACAGGGGGCTGTAGAGACCCAGTACTTC	CSVVQGAVETQYF
TRBV4-3	TRBD2	few	TRBJ2-3	TGCGCCAGCAGCCAACAGCGGGGGTACACAGATACGCAGTATTTT	CASSQQRGYTDTQYF
TRBV6-5	NA	few	TRBJ1-6	TGTGCCAGCAGTTACTCGAGGCCCTCCTATAATTCACCCCTCCACTTT	CASSYSRPSYNSPLHF
TRBV3-1	TRBD1	NA	TRBJ2-7	TGTGCCAGCAGCCAAGACCATCTCGGAACAGGGGAGTGTGGCGAGCAGTACTTC	CASSQDHLGTGECGEQYF
TRBV20-1	NA	few	TRBJ1-5	TGCAGTGCTAGAGATTCCCAGGGAGGGCAGCCCCAGCATTTT	CSARDSQGGQPQHF
TRBV3-1	NA	few	TRBJ1-1	TGTGCCAGCAGCCGCGGACAGATAAACACTGAAGCTTTCTTT	CASSRGQINTEAFF
TRBV30	NA	NA	TRBJ2-1	TGTGCCTGGAGGGGACCGCCCAATGAGCAGTTCTTC	CAWRGPPNEQFF
TRBV28	TRBD2	few	TRBJ2-3	TGTGGGACTAGCGGGGGGAATTGGAGGACAGATACGCAGTATTTT	CGTSGGNWRTDTQYF
TRBV9	TRBD2	NA	TRBJ2-1	TGTGCCAGCAGCCCGTGGGAGGGCTACAATGAGCAGTTCTTC	CASSPWEGYNEQFF
TRBV7-2	NA	few	TRBJ2-1	TGTGCCAGCAGCTTACCGGGGATCTCCTACAATGAGCAGTTCTTC	CASSLPGISYNEQFF
TRBV9	TRBD2	few	TRBJ2-2	TGTGCCAGCAGCGTAGGGACTAGCGGGATAACGAACACCGGGGAGCTGTTTTTT	CASSVGTSGITNTGELFF
TRBV20-1	TRBD2	many	TRBJ2-7	TGCAGTGCGCGTAAACTAGCGGGAGCGTATATGGGCGAGCAGTACTTC	CSARKLAGAYMGEQYF
TRBV20-1	NA	few	TRBJ2-3	TGCAGTGCTAGAACCAACAGGGACACAGATACGCAGTATTTT	CSARTNRDTDTQYF
TRBV10-3	TRBD1	few	TRBJ2-7	TGTGCCATCAGTCCGGGACAGGGTACCTACGAGCAGTACTTC	CAISPGQGTYEQYF
TRBV5-5	NA	few	TRBJ2-6	TGTGCCAGCACCCCTCTGGGCTCTGGGGCCAACGTCCTGACTTTC	CASTPLGSGANVLTF
TRBV27	NA	few	TRBJ1-3	TGTGCCAGCAGTTTATATCGGCCGAGGGCTGGAAACACCATATATTTT	CASSLYRPRAGNTIYF
TRBV4-2	NA	NA	TRBJ2-2	TGTGCCAGCACCTTGGCAGGAGTCACCGGGGAGCTGTTTTTT	CASTLAGVTGELFF
TRBV5-5	NA	few	TRBJ2-7	TGTGCCAGCAGCTTTAGCAGAGGCCGGGGCGGCGAGCAGTACTTC	CASSFSRGRGGEQYF
TRBV5-1	TRBD1	NA	TRBJ1-3	TGCGCCAGCAGCATCGGGACAGGGGGCCTATCTGGAAACACCATATATTTT	CASSIGTGGLSGNTIYF
TRBV5-1	TRBD2	NA	TRBJ2-1	TGCGCCAGCAGACTAGCGGACAACTCCTACAATGAGCAGTTCTTC	CASRLADNSYNEQFF
TRBV4-3	TRBD2	many	TRBJ2-1	TGCGCCAGCAGCCAAGATTCCCTAGCGGTAGCCAGATACAATGAGCAGTTCTTC	CASSQDSLAVARYNEQFF
TRBV7-2	NA	few	TRBJ2-1	TGTGCCAGCAGCTTTGGGGATGGTGAGCAGTTCTTC	CASSFGDGEQFF
TRBV9	TRBD2	NA	TRBJ2-5	TGTGCCAGCAGCTCCCAAGGGCTAGGGACTAGCACTCAAGAGACCCAGTACTTC	CASSSQGLGTSTQETQYF
TRBV28	NA	few	TRBJ2-3	TGTGCCAGCAGTTTGCGGTATTCGCGGAGGACAGATACGCAGTATTTT	CASSLRYSRRTDTQYF
TRBV5-1	TRBD1	NA	TRBJ2-7	TGCGCCAGCAGCTGGGGGACAGGGCGCTCCTACGAGCAGTACTTC	CASSWGTGRSYEQYF
TRBV4-3	TRBD2	many	TRBJ2-1	TGCGCCAGCAGCCAAGACCGGGGGGCCTACAATGAGCAGTTCTTC	CASSQDRGAYNEQFF
TRBV10-3	NA	many	TRBJ2-1	TGTGCCATCACCGCTGGGGGGGCACCCTACAATGAGCAGTTCTTC	CAITAGGAPYNEQFF
TRBV5-1	NA	many	TRBJ2-7	TGCGCCAGCAGCTTGATGGAAACCTACGAGCAGTACTTC	CASSLMETYEQYF
TRBV15	NA	NA	TRBJ2-7	TGTGCCACCAGCAGAGCAGGCTCGCGGGTCCACGAGCAGTACTTC	CATSRAGSRVHEQYF
TRBV12-3/TRBV12-4	NA	many	TRBJ2-7	TGTGCCAGCGCTGACCAGGGTGGCTACGAGCAGTACTTC	CASADQGGYEQYF